The next 29 T cell receptor beta chains were all read from a single sample in a study of T cells in Graves' hyperthyroidism and ophthalmopathy. TCR beta CDR3 regions were amplified from RNA transcripts. Primed by the HTBI set, a first-round RT-PCR was run on the TCR CDR3. Using its own MiXCR run on the multiplex PCR reads, TCRdb lists one record per CDR3 protein. The sample has about 570,000 distinct CDR3 sequences, 46% seen once; the top ten hold over 15%. Specimen: peripheral blood or thyroid tissue (not recorded which). These receptors were taken from an adult woman with Graves' disease, either hyperthyroidism or ophthalmopathy (not recorded which).

A note on this clonotype: Given the absence of the conserved phenylalanine or tryptophan at the CDR3 end, a read error is likely. The gene calls are TRBV29-1 and TRBJ2-5; D possibly corresponds to TRBD1 (5 bases). The CDR3 totals 11 residues. V gave up 2 bases and J gave up 7 bases, with 8 bases separating them. Per germline, CDR1 SQVTM and CDR2 ANQGSEA. CDR3 in amino acids: CSVETGRTQYL. In DNA, the CDR3 is TGCAGCGTTGAAACAGGACGGACCCAGTACCTC.

Notes on this clonotype: A much larger clone sits a single nucleotide away, making a read error possible. The chain has TRBV5-6 and TRBJ2-2; D is unclear. The CDR3 contains 13 residues. The ends were cut back, 0 bases at V and 6 bases at J, with 6 bases in the middle. Looked up from germline, CDR1 is SGHDT and CDR2 is YYEEEE. The CDR3 DNA sequence: TGTGCCAGCAGCTTGGTTTTGTCCGGGGAGCTGTTTTTT. Amino acids: CASSLVLSGELFF.

About this clonotype: A read error is likely, as this CDR3 ends without the conserved phenylalanine or tryptophan. Because the CDR3's place on the DNA is in doubt, the DNA is left out and the CDR3 is given as listed by TCRdb. CDR3 sequence: CASSPDGFY. The rearrangement links TRBV5-1 to TRBJ1-1. Including both end residues, the CDR3 is 9 amino acids long. From germline, CDR1 is SGHRS and CDR2 YFSETQ.

A word on this clonotype: At one of its ends the junction is not consistent with the germline gene, which may arise from a read error. The chain couples TRBV7-7 to TRBJ2-1; D is uncertain. CDR3 length equals 15 residues. Looked up from germline, CDR1 is SSHAT and CDR2 is FNYEAQ (reference sequence). The CDR3 here is CASSLKVVSYNEQFF. DNA for the CDR3: TGTGCTAGCAGCTTAAAGGTTGTCTCCTACAATGAGCAGTTCTTC.

This clonotype has only a few counts. The V and J genes are TRBV14 and TRBJ1-6; 7 bases line up with TRBD1. The trim removed 4 bases at V and 8 bases at J, leaving 8 bases unmatched. The CDR3 consists of 15 residues. Germline lookup yields CDR1 SGHDN and CDR2 FVKESK. CDR3 in amino acids: CASSPGQAAYSPLHF. The DNA of the CDR3 is TGTGCCAGCAGCCCAGGACAGGCGGCGTATTCACCCCTCCACTTT.

The chain combines TRBV5-1 with TRBJ2-3, with 7 nucleotides matching TRBD1. With V trimmed by 2 bases and J by 5 bases, 8 bases remained unmatched. CDR1 is SGHRS, CDR2 YFSETQ, per germline. The CDR3 spans 15 residues. CDR3 in amino acids: CASSFWDRVGDTQYF. The CDR3 DNA reads TGCGCCAGCAGCTTTTGGGACAGAGTGGGAGATACGCAGTATTTT.

The V and J genes are TRBV29-1 and TRBJ1-1; weak D call: TRBD1 (5 bases). The CDR3 loop spans 11 amino acids. Deletions cut 8 bases from V and 6 bases from J, with 13 bases between. Germline V gene lookup returns CDR1 SQVTM and CDR2 ANQGSEA. The CDR3 coding sequence is TGCAGCCTACGCAGGGATCCTGAAGCTTTCTTT. Its translation is CSLRRDPEAFF.

With respect to this clonotype: A much larger clone sits a single nucleotide away, making a read error possible. The CDR3 DNA reads as TGTGCCAGCAGCCCCTCGCCCTATTTAACGGGACAGAACACCGGGGAGCTGTTTTTT. It specifies CASSPSPYLTGQNTGELFF. This chain connects TRBV12-3 or TRBV12-4 to TRBJ2-2, with a weak D call TRBD1 (6 bases). CDR3 length: 19 residues. Trimming took off 6 bases at V and 1 base at J, with 24 bases between the two ends.

The rearrangement uses TRBV7-3 and TRBJ2-1; D gene unclear. CDR3 length equals 12 residues. CDR1 SGHTA and CDR2 FQGTGA come from the germline V gene. V shed 2 bases and J shed 9 bases, with 8 bases lying between them. In DNA, the CDR3 is TGTGCCAGCAGCTTAGGTCGGGCTGAGCAGTTCTTC. It yields the protein CASSLGRAEQFF.

A word on this clonotype: The CDR3 does not close with the conserved phenylalanine or tryptophan, likely indicating a read error. The limits of the CDR3 on the DNA are not certain, so only TCRdb's listed CDR3 is given. This chain uses TRBV7-9 with TRBJ1-1; the D call of TRBD1 is as the table states it, not checked on the DNA. The CDR3 adds up to 8 amino acids, both ends counted. From germline, CDR1 is SEHNR and CDR2 FQNEAQ (reference sequence). CDR3 in amino acids: CASSPRGQ.

This chain joins TRBV5-4 and TRBJ1-2; D not certain. Germline V gives CDR1 SGHNT, CDR2 YYREEE (reference sequence). V gave up 2 bases and J gave up 0 bases, with 8 bases separating them. The CDR3 sequence is 14 residues long. The chain's CDR3 is CASSFFGANYGYTF. CDR3 DNA sequence: TGTGCCAGCAGCTTCTTCGGGGCTAACTATGGCTACACCTTC.

This clonotype was seen ten or more times. The chain carries TRBV11-2 and TRBJ2-7; 11 nucleotides match TRBD2. Per the germline V gene, CDR1 is SGHAT and CDR2 is FQNNGV. This CDR3 is 17 amino acids long. V lost 6 bases, J lost 1 base, and 11 bases stayed unmatched. CDR3 nucleotides: TGTGCCAGCAGTCCACTAGCGGGAGCAGGAACTTCCTACGAGCAGTACTTC. Translation gives CASSPLAGAGTSYEQYF.

The V and J genes are TRBV5-1 and TRBJ1-5, with a possible D match to TRBD1 (5 bases). This CDR3 has 12 amino acids. Trimming pared 4 bases from V and 15 bases from J, leaving 17 bases between. Looked up from germline, CDR1 is SGHRS and CDR2 is YFSETQ. The CDR3 loop is CASSVYIREWHF. For the CDR3, the DNA is TGCGCCAGCAGCGTATATATCAGGGAATGGCATTTT. The variable domain in full, with the rest retrieved from reference TRBV5-1 and TRBJ1-5, is KAGVTQTPRYLIKTRGQQVTLSCSPISGHRSVSWYQQTPGQGLQFLFEYFSETQRNKGNFPGRFSGRQFSNSRSEMNVSTLELGDSALYLCASSVYIREWHFGDGTRLSIL.

V gene TRBV12-3 or TRBV12-4 combines with J gene TRBJ2-3; TRBD2 is a possible D gene (6 bases). Trimming took off 7 bases at V and 6 bases at J, with 17 bases between the two ends. CDR3 size: 14 residues. Here the CDR3 reads CASIPMTSGDTQYF. The CDR3 DNA sequence: TGTGCCAGCATTCCCATGACTAGTGGCGATACGCAGTATTTT.

Concerning this clonotype itself: At one of its ends the junction is not consistent with the germline gene, which may arise from a read error. The rearrangement links TRBV5-1 to TRBJ2-5; tentatively, D is TRBD2 (5 bases). Germline V CDR1 and CDR2: SGHRS, YFSETQ. This CDR3 contains 15 residues. The CDR3 spells CASSLRTVLQEPQYF. CDR3 DNA: TGCGCCAGCAGCTTGAGGACTGTCCTCCAAGAGCCCCAGTACTTC. The complete variable domain, with remaining parts taken from reference TRBV5-1 and TRBJ2-5, reads KAGVTQTPRYLIKTRGQQVTLSCSPISGHRSVSWYQQTPGQGLQFLFEYFSETQRNKGNFPGRFSGRQFSNSRSEMNVSTLELGDSALYLCASSLRTVLQEPQYFGPGTRLLVL.

This clonotype was recorded a few times. V is TRBV27 and J is TRBJ1-5; the match to TRBD1 covers 7 bases. The length of the CDR3 is 16 residues. The J segment lost 0 bases and the V segment lost 1 base, leaving 3 bases of the junction unmatched. Germline loops: CDR1 MNHEY, CDR2 SMNVEV (reference sequence). The CDR3 here is CASSLLGQYSNQPQHF. As DNA, the CDR3 is TGTGCCAGCAGTTTATTGGGACAGTATAGCAATCAGCCCCAGCATTTT.

This clonotype was seen only a few times. This sequence joins TRBV3-1 and TRBJ2-2; D may be TRBD2 (6 bases). Germline values: CDR1 LGHDT, CDR2 YNNKEL (reference sequence). The length of the CDR3 is 13 residues. Trimming shortened V by 1 base and J by 6 bases, and 6 bases separated the two germline ends. The chain's CDR3 is CASSQGGAGELFF. CDR3 DNA: TGTGCCAGCAGCCAAGGGGGGGCCGGGGAGCTGTTTTTT. Full variable domain (rest looked up from reference TRBV3-1 and TRBJ2-2): DTAVSQTPKYLVTQMGNDKSIKCEQNLGHDTMYWYKQDSKKFLKIMFSYNNKELIINETVPNRFSPKSPDKAHLNLHINSLELGDSAVYFCASSQGGAGELFFGEGSRLTVL.

The chain joins TRBV7-8 to TRBJ1-1; tentative D call: TRBD1 (5 bases). The CDR3 has 13 residues. The germline CDR1 and CDR2 sequences are SGHVS and FQNEAQ. Trimming shortened V by 5 bases and J by 4 bases, and 11 bases separated the two germline ends. This CDR3 is CASSPRVPTEAFF. CDR3 coding DNA: TGTGCCAGCAGCCCCAGGGTTCCCACTGAAGCTTTCTTT.

This clonotype was counted many times. A single base separates this from a much larger clone, so it may be a read error. The rearrangement uses TRBV7-3 and TRBJ1-1; D is ambiguous. Trimming left V 5 bases short and J 3 bases short, with 10 bases between. Germline CDR1 is SGHTA and CDR2 is FQGTGA. CDR3 length equals 13 residues. In DNA, the CDR3 is TGTGCCAGCAGCACCTCAGATTACACTGAAGCTTTCTTT. This sequence encodes CASSTSDYTEAFF.

Many counts were recorded for this clonotype. The chain links TRBV6-6 to TRBJ1-5; TRBD1 matches at 8 bases. The CDR3 has 13 residues. The J segment lost 6 bases and the V segment lost 8 bases, leaving 6 bases of the junction unmatched. The germline CDR1 and CDR2 sequences are MNHNY and SVGAGI (reference sequence). The CDR3 DNA is TGTGCCAGCGGGGGACAGGAAGGTCAGCCCCAGCATTTT. Translating it yields CASGGQEGQPQHF.

This clonotype was counted at least ten times. The chain carries TRBV7-2 and TRBJ2-7; no definite D call. Germline V lookup: CDR1 SGHTA, CDR2 FQGNSA. The CDR3 runs 15 residues. Trimming took 1 base from V and 0 from J, leaving 10 bases between them. The CDR3 sequence is CASSLVGPSSYEQYF. The CDR3 nucleotides are TGTGCCAGCAGCTTAGTGGGCCCAAGCTCCTACGAGCAGTACTTC.

J is TRBJ2-7 and V is TRBV24-1, with a tentative D call TRBD1 (6 bases). V lost 5 bases and J 3 bases, leaving 19 bases between the germline ends. This CDR3 is built from 16 residues. The germline CDR1 and CDR2 sequences are KGHDR and SFDVKD. The CDR3 DNA reads as TGTGCCACCAGTGCTACCGTCACAGGGAATCGCTACGAGCAGTACTTC. Its protein is CATSATVTGNRYEQYF.

This clonotype was detected many times. This chain links TRBV6-1 with TRBJ1-5; D gene ambiguous. The CDR3 spans 15 residues. Trimming shortened V by 4 bases and J by 1 base, and 11 bases separated the two germline ends. The germline V gene encodes CDR1 MNHNS and CDR2 SASEGT. CDR3 sequence reads: CASSGDIGSNQPQHF. Here the CDR3 DNA reads TGTGCCAGCAGTGGTGACATTGGAAGCAATCAGCCCCAGCATTTT.

The chain is built from TRBV25-1 and TRBJ1-3; D is unclear. Germline CDR1 reads MGHDK; CDR2 reads SYGVNS. The CDR3 has 13 residues. Trimming shortened V by 8 bases and J by 0 bases, and 8 bases separated the two germline ends. The CDR3 region has the DNA TGTGCCAGCGTACCCCGCTCTGGAAACACCATATATTTT. Translation: CASVPRSGNTIYF.

The CDR3 coding sequence is TGCAGCGTTGAGGCCGGGAGGGACGACCAGTACTTC. Amino acid sequence: CSVEAGRDDQYF. V and J are TRBV29-1 and TRBJ2-5; 8 bases line up with TRBD2. Trimming took 3 bases from V and 10 from J; bases not matched to a gene: 7. Germline V gene lookup returns CDR1 SQVTM and CDR2 ANQGSEA. This CDR3 region has 12 residues.

The J gene is TRBJ1-2, the V gene TRBV29-1; D might be TRBD1 (5 bases). V was shortened by 1 base and J by 5 bases, with 14 bases between the two germline ends. This CDR3 contains 14 residues. Germline V gene lookup returns CDR1 SQVTM and CDR2 ANQGSEA. CDR3 amino acids: CSVEGGTGTYGYTF. CDR3 sequence (DNA): TGCAGCGTTGAAGGAGGAACAGGTACTTATGGCTACACCTTC.

The chain employs TRBV19 and TRBJ2-5; 7 nucleotides agree with TRBD1. The trim removed 10 bases at V and 0 bases at J, leaving 11 bases unmatched. The CDR3 totals 15 residues. Looked up from germline, CDR1 is LNHDA and CDR2 is SQIVND (reference sequence). The CDR3 DNA reads as TGTGCCACCAAAGAAACAGGGGAGTACCAAGAGACCCAGTACTTC. This encodes CATKETGEYQETQYF.

This clonotype has a count of ten or more. The chain joins TRBV5-1 to TRBJ1-1; D is uncertain. Looked up from germline, CDR1 is SGHRS and CDR2 is YFSETQ. This CDR3 contains 13 residues. Trimming cost V 1 base and J 10 bases, with 14 bases left between them. DNA of the CDR3: TGCGCCAGCAGCTTGACCGGAGAGAGTGGAGCTTTCTTT. Translating gives CASSLTGESGAFF.

The chain uses TRBV2 and TRBJ2-4, with 7 positions matching TRBD1. This CDR3 has 13 residues. Germline CDR1 reads SNHLY; CDR2 reads FYNNEI. V lost 5 bases, J lost 10 bases, and 8 bases stayed unmatched. CDR3: CASSPGTAEIQYF. CDR3 sequence (DNA): TGTGCCAGCAGTCCCGGGACAGCCGAAATTCAGTACTTC.